What follows are 13 T cell receptor beta chains derived from one specimen sequenced in a study of regulatory T cells in long-lasting Graves disease. Time point: persistent/refractory GD, antithyroid drugs over 5 years with positive TRAb. The authors made the TCR library using RNA they extracted from PBMCs. Construction of TCR beta libraries relied on iRepertoire HTBI primers and on Arm-PCR targeting CDR3 regions. From the multiplex PCR reads, TCRdb called clonotypes with MiXCR, one entry per CDR3 protein. Among around 460,000 distinct CDR3 sequences listed, around a fifth were seen once. Here the sequenced sample was peripheral blood mononuclear cells (PBMCs), taken when the disease was refractory, from a patient treated with antithyroid drugs. The source is a female donor with Graves disease.

This clonotype was seen repeatedly, ten times or more. J is TRBJ1-2 and V is TRBV28; perhaps TRBD1 as D (6 bases). This CDR3 is 14 amino acids long. Germline V lookup: CDR1 MDHEN, CDR2 SYDVKM. Trimming removed 2 bases at V and 8 bases at J, with 15 bases between. The chain's CDR3 is CASSLERGARGYTF. For the CDR3, the DNA is TGTGCCAGCAGTTTAGAAAGGGGGGCGCGAGGCTACACCTTC.

This chain joins TRBV30 and TRBJ1-1; D unclear. This CDR3 has 14 amino acids. Germline lookup yields CDR1 GTSNPN and CDR2 SVGIG (reference sequence). V lost 7 bases to trimming and J lost 2 bases, with 17 bases between them. The chain's CDR3 is CASWQWAQNTEAFF. The CDR3 DNA reads TGTGCCTCCTGGCAATGGGCCCAAAACACTGAAGCTTTCTTT.

This clonotype was counted many times. V gene TRBV3-1 combines with J gene TRBJ1-2; TRBD1 is a possible D gene (6 bases). Trimming took 4 bases from V and 1 from J, leaving 16 bases between them. CDR3 length: 16 residues. Germline V gene lookup returns CDR1 LGHDT and CDR2 YNNKEL (reference sequence). The DNA for the CDR3 is TGTGCCAGCAGCCCAGTCGGGACACGCTTTAACTATGGCTACACCTTC. Protein: CASSPVGTRFNYGYTF. The whole variable domain, remainder taken from reference TRBV3-1 and TRBJ1-2, is DTAVSQTPKYLVTQMGNDKSIKCEQNLGHDTMYWYKQDSKKFLKIMFSYNNKELIINETVPNRFSPKSPDKAHLNLHINSLELGDSAVYFCASSPVGTRFNYGYTFGSGTRLTVV.

A word on this clonotype: A read error is possible here, since a much larger clone lies one base away. The V gene is TRBV28, the J gene TRBJ1-4; D uncertain. CDR3 length: 16 amino acids. V lost 7 bases and J lost 0, with 15 bases in between. Germline CDR1 is MDHEN and CDR2 is SYDVKM. The CDR3 region is CASNQLPGTTNEKLFF. The CDR3 region has the DNA TGTGCCAGCAATCAGCTTCCCGGGACAACTAATGAAAAACTGTTTTTT.

This clonotype was seen a few times. The V call is TRBV20-1, the J call TRBJ1-5; a possible D gene is TRBD1 (6 bases). V lost 1 base and J lost 4, with 14 bases in between. CDR1 is DFQATT, CDR2 SNEGSKA, per germline (reference sequence). This CDR3 comprises 15 residues. The CDR3, as DNA: TGCAGTGCTAGAGTACCAGGGGCCGTAAATCAGCCCCAGCATTTT. As protein: CSARVPGAVNQPQHF.

This clonotype was picked up many times. The chain uses TRBV7-2 and TRBJ1-6; 10 nucleotides line up with TRBD1. Per germline, CDR1 SGHTA and CDR2 FQGNSA. Trimming cost V 4 bases and J 10 bases; bases outside gene matches: 4. This CDR3 is 14 amino acids long. DNA for the CDR3: TGTGCCAGCAGCTCGGGACAGGGGCGCTCACCCCTCCACTTT. The encoded protein is CASSSGQGRSPLHF.

The V gene is TRBV5-1, the J gene TRBJ2-7, with 8 bases that match TRBD1. Looked up from germline, CDR1 is SGHRS and CDR2 is YFSETQ. This CDR3 spans 16 amino acids. V lost 4 bases, J lost 0 bases, and 9 bases stayed unmatched. The CDR3 sequence: CASSDGSGTGSYEQYF. CDR3 bases: TGCGCCAGCAGCGACGGCAGTGGGACAGGCTCCTACGAGCAGTACTTC.

This clonotype was counted at least ten times. The chain recombines TRBV6-1 with TRBJ1-2; D is ambiguous. The germline V gene encodes CDR1 MNHNS and CDR2 SASEGT. This CDR3 comprises 12 residues. Trimming left V 6 bases short and J 0 bases short, with 5 bases between. CDR3 loop: CASRVTNYGYTF. The CDR3 bases are TGTGCCAGCAGAGTGACTAACTATGGCTACACCTTC.

In DNA form, the CDR3 reads TGTGCCAGCCAGGACGGGAACTCTAACTATGGCTACACCTTC. Protein: CASQDGNSNYGYTF. V usage is TRBV6-1 and J usage is TRBJ1-2; D unclear. There are 14 residues in the CDR3. The germline gives CDR1 MNHNS, CDR2 SASEGT. The germline V and J ends were trimmed by 8 bases and 0 bases, with 13 bases remaining between them.

This clonotype was recorded a few times. The chain couples TRBV6-1 to TRBJ2-2, with a weak D call TRBD1 (6 bases). Germline V gene data show CDR1 as MNHNS and CDR2 as SASEGT. Trimming stripped 6 bases from V and 6 bases from J, with 14 bases between. This CDR3 spans 14 amino acids. CDR3 in amino acids: CASRGHTVAGELFF. CDR3 in DNA: TGTGCCAGCAGGGGACATACCGTGGCCGGGGAGCTGTTTTTT.

This clonotype came up a few times. The genes are TRBV12-3 or TRBV12-4 and TRBJ1-6; perhaps TRBD1 as D (5 bases). The CDR3 has 16 amino acids. V dropped 1 base and J dropped 5 bases, with 12 bases sitting between them. DNA of the CDR3: TGTGCCAGCAGTTTAGAGACAGTACCCAATAATTCACCCCTCCACTTT. Translation gives CASSLETVPNNSPLHF.

The chain recombines TRBV7-9 with TRBJ1-6; D is perhaps TRBD1 (5 bases). This CDR3 is built from 15 residues. Trimming cost V 0 bases and J 7 bases, with 10 bases left between them. Germline CDR1 and CDR2: SEHNR and FQNEAQ (reference sequence). DNA of the CDR3: TGTGCCAGCAGCTTAGCGTCCGGGGGGAATTCACCCCTCCACTTT. It encodes CASSLASGGNSPLHF.

In its sample, this clonotype was seen a few times. The chain has TRBV7-8 and TRBJ1-5; D is perhaps TRBD1 (6 bases). V lost 6 bases to trimming and J lost 6 bases, with 15 bases between them. The CDR3 is 14 residues long. CDR1 and CDR2 from the germline V gene are SGHVS and FQNEAQ. The CDR3 here is CASRGGDRFQPQHF. The DNA of the CDR3 is TGTGCCAGCAGGGGGGGCGACCGTTTTCAGCCCCAGCATTTT.